Listed below are T cell receptor beta chains from one sample, sequenced in a study of HIV-infected patients and healthy controls. Using its own MiXCR run on the 5' RACE reads, TCRdb lists one record per CDR3 protein. The sample includes approximately 17,000 distinct CDR3 sequences, more than 8.5% of them seen just once. Material: blood. These receptors came from an adult in good health. CDR3s include the opening cysteine and the closing phenylalanine or tryptophan. The D gene is left open where the match is weak. Not every row has a clone size; where given, it reads once, few, many or a size class.

TRBJ2-2	TRBD2	TRBV6-1	medium-sized	CASSVGPSGSTGELFF	TGTGCCAGCAGTGTAGGTCCTAGCGGGTCGACCGGGGAGCTGTTTTTT
TRBJ1-4	-	TRBV27	many	CASSLAPFGEKLFF	TGTGCCAGCAGTTTGGCCCCATTTGGCGAAAAACTGTTTTTT
TRBJ2-2	-	TRBV24-1	medium-sized	CATSAGDTGELFF	TGTGCCACCAGTGCAGGGGACACCGGGGAGCTGTTTTTT
TRBJ2-3	TRBD1	TRBV7-9	-	CASSLTGAGTDTQYF	TGTGCCAGCAGCCTCACAGGGGCCGGGACAGATACGCAGTATTTT
TRBJ2-6	-	TRBV24-1	medium-sized	CATGPIQVSGANVLTF	TGTGCCACCGGTCCCATACAGGTCTCTGGGGCCAACGTCCTGACTTTC
TRBJ2-2	-	TRBV12-3/TRBV12-4	many	CASSLFSLGTGELFF	TGTGCCAGCAGTTTGTTCTCCCTAGGCACCGGGGAGCTGTTTTTT
TRBJ1-4	-	TRBV12-3/TRBV12-4	-	CASSPGPTPGEKLFF	TGTGCCAGCAGTCCTGGGCCCACTCCTGGAGAAAAACTGTTTTTT
TRBJ2-2	TRBD2	TRBV24-1	many	CATNKGLAGGADTGELFF	TGTGCCACCAACAAAGGACTAGCGGGTGGCGCCGACACCGGGGAGCTGTTTTTT
TRBJ1-2	-	TRBV4-1	many	CASSQDPGQDYGYTF	TGCGCCAGCAGCCAAGATCCGGGCCAGGACTATGGCTACACCTTC
TRBJ2-6	-	TRBV6-6	medium-sized	CASSPTRPGANVLTF	TGTGCCAGCAGTCCCACACGTCCGGGGGCCAACGTCCTGACTTTC
TRBJ2-1	-	TRBV12-3/TRBV12-4	many	CASSLAGLRARFF	TGTGCCAGCAGTTTAGCGGGACTTCGGGCGCGGTTCTTC
TRBJ2-1	-	TRBV7-8	many	CASSLTPTGYNEQFF	TGTGCCAGCAGCTTAACACCGACAGGCTACAATGAGCAGTTCTTC
TRBJ2-3	-	TRBV7-9	medium-sized	CASSLEILVLPDTQYF	TGTGCCAGCAGCTTAGAAATACTAGTCTTGCCAGATACGCAGTATTTT
TRBJ2-3	-	TRBV19	medium-sized	CASSIDPAGLATDTQYF	TGTGCCAGTAGTATAGATCCCGCGGGACTCGCCACAGATACGCAGTATTTT
TRBJ1-2	-	TRBV21-1	many	CASSKGARCNYGYTF	TGTGCCAGCAGCAAAGGGGCACGGTGTAATTATGGCTACACCTTC
TRBJ2-7	-	TRBV12-3/TRBV12-4	-	CASSLHGAYEQYF	TGTGCCAGCAGTTTACACGGTGCCTACGAGCAGTACTTC
TRBJ1-1	TRBD1	TRBV6-5	medium-sized	CASSETTGENTEAFF	TGTGCCAGCAGTGAAACGACAGGGGAGAACACTGAAGCTTTCTTT
TRBJ1-5	TRBD1	TRBV7-8	many	CASSSGTANQPQHF	TGTGCCAGCAGCTCCGGGACAGCTAATCAGCCCCAGCATTTT
TRBJ1-4	TRBD1	TRBV27	medium-sized	CASSPDRGGEKLFF	TGTGCCAGCAGTCCCGACAGGGGGGGTGAAAAACTGTTTTTT
TRBJ1-4	-	TRBV12-3/TRBV12-4	medium-sized	CASSRRGAKTNEKLFF	TGTGCCAGCAGTCGCAGGGGCGCGAAGACTAATGAAAAACTGTTTTTT
TRBJ2-3	-	TRBV5-4	many	CASSLTLALTDTQYF	TGTGCCAGCAGCCTAACCCTAGCGCTCACAGATACGCAGTATTTT
TRBJ1-5	-	TRBV2	many	CASTQNSNQPQHF	TGTGCCAGCACCCAGAATAGCAATCAGCCCCAGCATTTT
TRBJ2-7	-	TRBV12-3/TRBV12-4	few	CASRGDWGEQYF	TGTGCCAGCAGGGGGGACTGGGGCGAGCAGTACTTC
TRBJ2-3	-	TRBV4-3	many	CASSQVRSDTQYF	TGCGCCAGCAGCCAAGTTAGGTCGGATACGCAGTATTTT
TRBJ1-1	TRBD1	TRBV12-3/TRBV12-4	many	CASSPYRGEGTEAFF	TGTGCCAGCAGTCCCTACAGGGGAGAAGGCACTGAAGCTTTCTTT
TRBJ2-5	-	TRBV3-1	many	CASSPFLQGYGHETQYF	TGTGCCAGCAGCCCCTTCCTACAAGGGTACGGTCACGAGACCCAGTACTTC
TRBJ1-3	-	TRBV25-1	many	CASSEFMAPGREVRGNTIYF	TGTGCCAGCAGTGAATTCATGGCCCCAGGCAGGGAGGTTCGGGGAAACACCATATATTTT
TRBJ2-3	-	TRBV20-1	medium-sized	CSASKTTASTDTQYF	TGCAGTGCTAGCAAGACTACTGCGAGCACAGATACGCAGTATTTT
TRBJ1-1	-	TRBV12-5	many	CASGSRTNTDTEAFF	TGTGCTAGTGGTTCCAGAACGAACACGGACACTGAAGCTTTCTTT
TRBJ2-3	-	TRBV4-1	medium-sized	CASSLGPLRGGTDTQYF	TGCGCCAGCAGCCTGGGACCCTTAAGGGGCGGCACAGATACGCAGTATTTT
TRBJ2-3	TRBD2	TRBV3-1	medium-sized	CASSQEVLAGGHRGSTDTQYF	TGTGCCAGCAGCCAAGAAGTCCTAGCGGGAGGTCACCGAGGATCCACAGATACGCAGTATTTT
TRBJ2-3	-	TRBV9	-	CASSPGWYDTQYF	TGTGCCAGCAGCCCAGGCTGGTATGATACGCAGTATTTT
TRBJ2-3	-	TRBV20-1	-	CSARTALSNTDTQYF	TGCAGTGCTAGGACGGCCTTAAGTAACACAGATACGCAGTATTTT
TRBJ1-2	-	TRBV19	-	CASSEWSGTNYGYTF	TGTGCCAGTAGTGAATGGTCCGGGACCAACTATGGCTACACCTTC
TRBJ2-3	-	TRBV29-1	many	CSVSGSDTQYF	TGCAGCGTGTCAGGTTCAGATACGCAGTATTTT
TRBJ1-5	TRBD1	TRBV27	medium-sized	CASSPIRRGPGQPQHF	TGTGCCAGCAGTCCGATACGAAGGGGGCCAGGTCAGCCCCAGCATTTT
TRBJ2-3	-	TRBV7-9	medium-sized	CASSDHRTASTDTQYF	TGTGCCAGCAGCGATCATAGAACGGCTAGCACAGATACGCAGTATTTT
TRBJ2-5	TRBD1	TRBV20-1	many	CSARDRGTGGLETQYF	TGCAGTGCTAGAGATAGGGGGACAGGGGGTTTAGAGACCCAGTACTTC
TRBJ2-3	-	TRBV7-3	medium-sized	CASSLTSLSSTDTQYF	TGTGCCAGCAGCTTAACTAGCCTATCGAGCACAGATACGCAGTATTTT
TRBJ2-3	-	TRBV10-3	many	CAIRTADSTQYF	TGTGCCATCAGGACCGCGGATTCTACGCAGTATTTT
TRBJ2-3	TRBD2	TRBV7-3	medium-sized	CASRQLAEGQEYF	TGTGCCAGCAGGCAACTAGCGGAAGGGCAGGAGTATTTT
TRBJ1-1	-	TRBV29-1	few	CSVGSGDAAFF	TGCAGCGTGGGGTCGGGGGATGCCGCTTTCTTT
TRBJ2-5	-	TRBV20-1	few	CSARDNGHPYF	TGCAGTGCTAGAGATAACGGTCACCCGTACTTC
TRBJ1-2	-	TRBV10-3	many	CASRQDGVYGYTF	TGTGCCTCCCGGCAGGACGGGGTCTATGGCTACACCTTC
TRBJ2-1	-	TRBV19	few	CASSTGWVDNEQFF	TGTGCCAGTAGTACCGGGTGGGTGGACAATGAGCAGTTCTTC
TRBJ2-1	-	TRBV18	-	CASSPIGALKNNEQFF	TGTGCCAGCTCACCAATTGGGGCCTTGAAGAACAATGAGCAGTTCTTC
TRBJ2-5	-	TRBV7-2	many	CASSLSAYQETQYF	TGTGCCAGCAGCTTGTCGGCGTACCAAGAGACCCAGTACTTC
TRBJ1-4	-	TRBV2	many	CASRRGPATNEKLFF	TGTGCCAGCAGGAGAGGGCCCGCAACTAATGAAAAACTGTTTTTT
TRBJ2-1	TRBD2	TRBV6-2/TRBV6-3	many	CASSYQFFAGDSGNEQFF	TGTGCCAGCAGTTATCAATTCTTTGCGGGAGATTCAGGAAATGAGCAGTTCTTC
TRBJ2-7	-	TRBV5-5	many	CASSFDYEQYF	TGTGCCAGCAGCTTCGATTACGAGCAGTACTTC
TRBJ1-1	-	TRBV20-1	many	CSARARTAGTEAFF	TGCAGTGCTAGAGCTAGGACAGCGGGCACTGAAGCTTTCTTT
TRBJ1-6	-	TRBV27	many	CASSLSDRGPLHF	TGTGCCAGCAGTTTATCGGACAGAGGACCCCTCCACTTT